The T cell receptor beta chain under discussion was sequenced for a study of blood T cell repertoires in COVID-19. Whole-study context: Acute and convalescent COVID-19 samples came from the United States, Italy and Spain.

In the original workflow: The authors estimated nucleated cell counts from reference gene primer amplification. Clones were read by immunoSEQ multiplex PCR, and TCRdb kept only the in-frame ones, dropping some. The D gene and trimming were derived from the DNA, and the V and J assignments and clone size from that table. The sample has roughly 250,000 clones, roughly 84% seen once. The J segment lost 6 bases and the V segment lost 6 bases, leaving 3 bases of the junction unmatched. The CDR3 consists of 13 residues. Germline V gives CDR1 SNHLY, CDR2 FYNNEI. The rearrangement joins TRBV2 to TRBJ2-7; 12 nucleotides match TRBD1. This receptor was identified in a woman aged 40-49 years with active or convalescent COVID-19. The sequenced material came from peripheral blood. As DNA, the CDR3 is TGTGCCAGCAGGGGGACAGGGGGCGCCGAGCAGTACTTC. It encodes CASRGTGGAEQYF.